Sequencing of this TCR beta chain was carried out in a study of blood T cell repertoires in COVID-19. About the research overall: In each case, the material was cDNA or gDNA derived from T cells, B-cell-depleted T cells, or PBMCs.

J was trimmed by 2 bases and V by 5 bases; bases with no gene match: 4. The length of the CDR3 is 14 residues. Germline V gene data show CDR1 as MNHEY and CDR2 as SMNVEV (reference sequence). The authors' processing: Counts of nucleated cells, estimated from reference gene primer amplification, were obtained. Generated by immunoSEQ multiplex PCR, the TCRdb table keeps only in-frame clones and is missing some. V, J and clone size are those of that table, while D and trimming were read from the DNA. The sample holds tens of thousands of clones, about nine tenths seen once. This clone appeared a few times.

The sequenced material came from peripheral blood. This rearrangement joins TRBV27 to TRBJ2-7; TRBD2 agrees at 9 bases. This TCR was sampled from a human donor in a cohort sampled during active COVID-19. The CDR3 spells CASSIGLAPYEQYF. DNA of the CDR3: TGTGCCAGCAGTATTGGACTAGCGCCCTACGAGCAGTACTTC.